Listed below are T cell receptor beta chains from one sample, sequenced in a study of molecular identifiers for immune sequencing clone quantification. Using its own MiXCR run on the PCR reads, TCRdb lists one record per CDR3 protein. This table holds about 640,000 distinct CDR3 sequences, about 20% found once. The specimen was naive CD8+ T cells from blood, with Jurkat cell RNA spiked in. These receptors were collected from a human donor in good health. Some libraries in this study had Jurkat cell RNA spiked in. CDR3s include the opening cysteine and the closing phenylalanine or tryptophan. The order of the fields is V gene, J gene, clone size, D gene, CDR3 DNA, CDR3 protein. The D gene is left open where the match is weak. Rows may omit the clone size; those that give it use once, few, many or a size class.

v_gene: TRBV3-1; j_gene: TRBJ2-3; abundance: many; d_gene: -; CDR3nt: TGTGCCAGCAGCCAAGAGACATTTTCTGGCGATACGCAGTATTTT; CDR3aa: CASSQETFSGDTQYF
v_gene: TRBV20-1; j_gene: TRBJ2-3; abundance: -; d_gene: -; CDR3nt: TGCAGTGCTGGAGATCTCAAACTAGCTCCTGATACGCAGTATTTT; CDR3aa: CSAGDLKLAPDTQYF
v_gene: TRBV30; j_gene: TRBJ2-7; abundance: -; d_gene: -; CDR3nt: TGTACCTGGAGTCACCCCCCAAGCGTCGTCTCCTACGAGCAGTACTTC; CDR3aa: CTWSHPPSVVSYEQYF
v_gene: TRBV5-4; j_gene: TRBJ2-7; abundance: many; d_gene: -; CDR3nt: TGTGCCAGCAGCTTTGGGGGACAAACCTACGAGCAGTACTTC; CDR3aa: CASSFGGQTYEQYF
v_gene: TRBV6-5; j_gene: TRBJ2-7; abundance: many; d_gene: -; CDR3nt: TGTGCCAGCAGTTATAGTCCCTCCGGGACTGGTGGGGAGCAGTACTTC; CDR3aa: CASSYSPSGTGGEQYF
v_gene: TRBV6-2/TRBV6-3; j_gene: TRBJ2-1; abundance: -; d_gene: TRBD2; CDR3nt: TGTGCCAGCAGTTACCCTAAAGGGACTAGCGGGAGCATCGCCTACAATGAGCAGTTCTTC; CDR3aa: CASSYPKGTSGSIAYNEQFF
v_gene: TRBV14; j_gene: TRBJ1-2; abundance: few; d_gene: TRBD1; CDR3nt: TGTGCCAGCAGCCCGACACCGGGACAGGGGTCCCACCATAACTATGGCTACACCTTC; CDR3aa: CASSPTPGQGSHHNYGYTF
v_gene: TRBV7-9; j_gene: TRBJ1-2; abundance: many; d_gene: -; CDR3nt: TGTGCCAGCAGCCCCCCATTTCTCTATGGCTACACCTTC; CDR3aa: CASSPPFLYGYTF
v_gene: TRBV20-1; j_gene: TRBJ2-1; abundance: -; d_gene: -; CDR3nt: TGCAGTGCTAGAGGCCCTAGCGCCACGGGAGAGTTCTTC; CDR3aa: CSARGPSATGEFF
v_gene: TRBV7-9; j_gene: TRBJ2-7; abundance: -; d_gene: -; CDR3nt: TGTGCCAGCAGCCCTACAGGGGCCCCCGGGGGTTCCTACGAGCAGTACTTC; CDR3aa: CASSPTGAPGGSYEQYF
v_gene: TRBV6-1; j_gene: TRBJ2-3; abundance: many; d_gene: -; CDR3nt: TGTGCCAGCGGAGGATTCAGAGGGTTCCTGAGCACAGATACGCAGTATTTT; CDR3aa: CASGGFRGFLSTDTQYF
v_gene: TRBV6-1; j_gene: TRBJ2-1; abundance: many; d_gene: -; CDR3nt: TGTGCCAGCAGGGGTAGACAGAGCTCCTACAATGAGCAGTTCTTC; CDR3aa: CASRGRQSSYNEQFF
v_gene: TRBV20-1; j_gene: TRBJ1-1; abundance: many; d_gene: -; CDR3nt: TGCAGTGCATTGACAGTGGGGAACACTGAAGCTTTCTTT; CDR3aa: CSALTVGNTEAFF
v_gene: TRBV21-1; j_gene: TRBJ2-5; abundance: -; d_gene: -; CDR3nt: TGTGCCAGCAGCAAAGTATCAGCGGGAACCCAAGAGACCCAGTACTTC; CDR3aa: CASSKVSAGTQETQYF
v_gene: TRBV20-1; j_gene: TRBJ1-1; abundance: many; d_gene: -; CDR3nt: TGCAGTGCTAGGGGACACCTGAACACTGAAGCTTTCTTT; CDR3aa: CSARGHLNTEAFF
v_gene: TRBV18; j_gene: TRBJ2-2; abundance: few; d_gene: TRBD1; CDR3nt: TGTGCCAGCTCACCACCGTACAGGGGAGTCACCGGGGAGCTGTTTTTT; CDR3aa: CASSPPYRGVTGELFF
v_gene: TRBV18; j_gene: TRBJ2-3; abundance: many; d_gene: TRBD2; CDR3nt: TGTGCCAGCTCACCATCAGCAGGACTAGGTACAGATACGCAGTATTTT; CDR3aa: CASSPSAGLGTDTQYF
v_gene: TRBV2; j_gene: TRBJ2-7; abundance: few; d_gene: TRBD1; CDR3nt: TGTGCCAGCAGTGAAATCGGGACAGCAGCCTACGAGCAGTACTTC; CDR3aa: CASSEIGTAAYEQYF
v_gene: TRBV11-1; j_gene: TRBJ2-7; abundance: -; d_gene: -; CDR3nt: TGTGCCAGCAGCTTAGTTGTAGGGGCCTACGAGCAGTACTTC; CDR3aa: CASSLVVGAYEQYF
v_gene: TRBV28; j_gene: TRBJ2-7; abundance: many; d_gene: -; CDR3nt: TGTGCCAGCTCCCTTTATCGTAGGCTAAACTCCTACGAGCAGTACTTC; CDR3aa: CASSLYRRLNSYEQYF
v_gene: TRBV19; j_gene: TRBJ2-6; abundance: many; d_gene: TRBD2; CDR3nt: TGTGCCAGTAGTGCCGTGCTAGCGGGAGTTGGGGCCAACGTCCTGACTTTC; CDR3aa: CASSAVLAGVGANVLTF
v_gene: TRBV6-5; j_gene: TRBJ1-1; abundance: many; d_gene: TRBD1; CDR3nt: TGTGCCAGCAGTTACGGGACAGGGATAAAGAACACTGAAGCTTTCTTT; CDR3aa: CASSYGTGIKNTEAFF
v_gene: TRBV7-9; j_gene: TRBJ2-7; abundance: many; d_gene: -; CDR3nt: TGTGCCAGCAGCTTACCAAAGGACGGATTCTACGAGCAGTACTTC; CDR3aa: CASSLPKDGFYEQYF
v_gene: TRBV20-1; j_gene: TRBJ1-1; abundance: -; d_gene: -; CDR3nt: TGCAGTGCTAGAGATCCAGGGGAGGCCCAGTGGGTAGCTTTCTTT; CDR3aa: CSARDPGEAQWVAFF
v_gene: TRBV9; j_gene: TRBJ2-6; abundance: many; d_gene: TRBD1; CDR3nt: TGTGCCACCTCCGGGACAGGCGGCTCTGGGGCCAACGTCCTGACTTTC; CDR3aa: CATSGTGGSGANVLTF
v_gene: TRBV4-3; j_gene: TRBJ2-3; abundance: many; d_gene: TRBD2; CDR3nt: TGTGCCAGCAGCCAAGACCGACTAGCGGGTCTCACAGATACGCAGTATTTT; CDR3aa: CASSQDRLAGLTDTQYF
v_gene: TRBV5-6; j_gene: TRBJ1-2; abundance: many; d_gene: -; CDR3nt: TGTGCCAGCAGCTTGGGGACGGCGCACTATGGCTACACCTTC; CDR3aa: CASSLGTAHYGYTF
v_gene: TRBV6-2/TRBV6-3; j_gene: TRBJ1-1; abundance: many; d_gene: -; CDR3nt: TGTGCCAGCAGCCAATGGACAGCCATGAACACTGAAGCTTTCTTT; CDR3aa: CASSQWTAMNTEAFF
v_gene: TRBV12-3/TRBV12-4; j_gene: TRBJ1-1; abundance: many; d_gene: -; CDR3nt: TGTGCCAGCAGTTTATCGGGGGCGGGGTGGGGCACTGAAGCTTTCTTT; CDR3aa: CASSLSGAGWGTEAFF
v_gene: TRBV28; j_gene: TRBJ1-5; abundance: many; d_gene: -; CDR3nt: TGTGCCAGCAGTTTTCGGTTTCAGCCCCAGCATTTT; CDR3aa: CASSFRFQPQHF
v_gene: TRBV28; j_gene: TRBJ1-2; abundance: many; d_gene: TRBD1; CDR3nt: TGTGCCAGCAGTTACACGACAGGGAGCAACTATGGCTACACCTTC; CDR3aa: CASSYTTGSNYGYTF
v_gene: TRBV20-1; j_gene: TRBJ2-3; abundance: many; d_gene: TRBD1; CDR3nt: TGCGGTTGGAAGCCCGGGACAGGGAACCCGGGCCCATCCACAGATACGCAGTATTTT; CDR3aa: CGWKPGTGNPGPSTDTQYF
v_gene: TRBV20-1; j_gene: TRBJ2-3; abundance: many; d_gene: TRBD2; CDR3nt: TGCAGTGCTAGAGACCATACTCGTCCGGGACTAAGCACAGATACGCAGTATTTT; CDR3aa: CSARDHTRPGLSTDTQYF
v_gene: TRBV6-6; j_gene: TRBJ2-7; abundance: many; d_gene: -; CDR3nt: TGTGCCAGCAGTTACTCCCTGGACAGCCCATCCGAGCAGTACTTC; CDR3aa: CASSYSLDSPSEQYF
v_gene: TRBV7-9; j_gene: TRBJ1-5; abundance: many; d_gene: -; CDR3nt: TGTGCCAGCAGCACGGGGGGGGGCTTCCAGCCCCAGCATTTT; CDR3aa: CASSTGGGFQPQHF
v_gene: TRBV27; j_gene: TRBJ2-7; abundance: many; d_gene: -; CDR3nt: TGTGCCAGCAGTTTCCCTAGAGGCGAGCAGTACTTC; CDR3aa: CASSFPRGEQYF
v_gene: TRBV4-3; j_gene: TRBJ2-3; abundance: many; d_gene: TRBD2; CDR3nt: TGCGCCAGCAGCCGGACCGGGACTAGCATTACAGATACGCAGTATTTT; CDR3aa: CASSRTGTSITDTQYF
v_gene: TRBV7-9; j_gene: TRBJ2-7; abundance: many; d_gene: -; CDR3nt: TGTGCCAGCAGCACACAGGATTACGAGCAGTACTTC; CDR3aa: CASSTQDYEQYF
v_gene: TRBV11-2; j_gene: TRBJ1-3; abundance: few; d_gene: -; CDR3nt: TGTGCCAGCAGCTTAGGACGTGGACGATCCTCTGGAAACACCATATATTTT; CDR3aa: CASSLGRGRSSGNTIYF
v_gene: TRBV7-9; j_gene: TRBJ2-2; abundance: -; d_gene: -; CDR3nt: TGTGCCAGCAGCCAGACTATGGCCGGGGAGCTGTTTTTT; CDR3aa: CASSQTMAGELFF
v_gene: TRBV2; j_gene: TRBJ1-4; abundance: -; d_gene: -; CDR3nt: TGTGCCAGCAGAGACCGGGAGGGAGGGGCTAATGAAAAACTGTTTTTT; CDR3aa: CASRDREGGANEKLFF
v_gene: TRBV7-9; j_gene: TRBJ1-1; abundance: many; d_gene: -; CDR3nt: TGTGCCAGCAGCTTTCCGGCCCGGAACACTGAAGCTTTCTTT; CDR3aa: CASSFPARNTEAFF
v_gene: TRBV7-9; j_gene: TRBJ1-1; abundance: many; d_gene: TRBD1; CDR3nt: TGTGCCAGCAGCGGACAACAGGGGGTCTGGGGACCTGAAGCTTTCTTT; CDR3aa: CASSGQQGVWGPEAFF
v_gene: TRBV6-2/TRBV6-3; j_gene: TRBJ2-5; abundance: many; d_gene: -; CDR3nt: TGTGCCAGCAGTTACTCCGTCAGGCAAGAGACCCAGTACTTC; CDR3aa: CASSYSVRQETQYF
v_gene: TRBV6-2/TRBV6-3; j_gene: TRBJ2-4; abundance: -; d_gene: -; CDR3nt: TGTGCCAGCAGTTGCATCGGTACGGCCAAAAACATTCAGTACTTC; CDR3aa: CASSCIGTAKNIQYF
v_gene: TRBV6-5; j_gene: TRBJ2-1; abundance: many; d_gene: -; CDR3nt: TGTGCCAGCAGTTACTATCCTAACGGACCCGACAATGAGCAGTTCTTC; CDR3aa: CASSYYPNGPDNEQFF
v_gene: TRBV18; j_gene: TRBJ1-5; abundance: few; d_gene: -; CDR3nt: TGTGCCAGCTCACCACCGGATTGGACAGAGCCCCAGCATTTT; CDR3aa: CASSPPDWTEPQHF
v_gene: TRBV6-2/TRBV6-3; j_gene: TRBJ2-3; abundance: many; d_gene: -; CDR3nt: TGTGCCAGCAGCGGGCTACAAGTCAACACAGATACGCAGTATTTT; CDR3aa: CASSGLQVNTDTQYF
v_gene: TRBV7-6; j_gene: TRBJ2-1; abundance: few; d_gene: TRBD2; CDR3nt: TGTGCCAGCAGCACCGCCTCTAGCGGGGATTACAATGAGCAGTTCTTC; CDR3aa: CASSTASSGDYNEQFF
v_gene: TRBV16; j_gene: TRBJ2-7; abundance: many; d_gene: -; CDR3nt: TGTGCCAGCAGCCATCCTAGGGGGGAGCAGTACTTC; CDR3aa: CASSHPRGEQYF
v_gene: TRBV15; j_gene: TRBJ2-1; abundance: -; d_gene: -; CDR3nt: TGTGCCACAGGAGCTAGGTCCTACAATGAGCAGTTCTTC; CDR3aa: CATGARSYNEQFF
v_gene: TRBV7-9; j_gene: TRBJ2-4; abundance: many; d_gene: TRBD2; CDR3nt: TGTGCCAGCAGCTTAGCGTCTAGCGGGAGTATTCAGTACTTC; CDR3aa: CASSLASSGSIQYF
v_gene: TRBV27; j_gene: TRBJ2-1; abundance: -; d_gene: -; CDR3nt: TGTGCCAGCAGTTTCGAGGGAGGTCCCTACAATGAGCAGTTCTTC; CDR3aa: CASSFEGGPYNEQFF
v_gene: TRBV7-2; j_gene: TRBJ1-2; abundance: many; d_gene: -; CDR3nt: TGTGCCAGCAGCTCACTCCGTGGGGGTCGGACCGCTAACTATGGCTACACCTTC; CDR3aa: CASSSLRGGRTANYGYTF
v_gene: TRBV4-1; j_gene: TRBJ2-4; abundance: once; d_gene: -; CDR3nt: TGCGCCAGCAGCCCCGGTAAGGGGGGCAGAAACATTCAGTACTTC; CDR3aa: CASSPGKGGRNIQYF